The present T cell receptor (beta chain) was sequenced within a study of OX40 agonist ivuxolimab in advanced cancers. Study details: Partial responses occurred in three patients (one hepatocellular carcinoma, two cutaneous melanoma). Study-level points and caveats: With doses of 0.1-3.0 mg/kg, partial responders showed among the lowest clonal expansion.

Per the germline V gene, CDR1 is MGHDK and CDR2 is SYGVNS. CDR3 size: 14 residues. Trimming removed 4 bases at V and 1 base at J, with 9 bases between. Sequencing used immunoSEQ multiplex PCR; TCRdb keeps in-frame clones, though not all of them. Of roughly 100,000 clones detected, 92% appear once; the ten largest clones hold less than 3.5%. Details on this clone: Its antigen is undetermined.

The sequenced sample was CD4+ or CD8+ T cells sorted from blood, obtained in a trial of the OX40 agonist ivuxolimab. This clonotype was sampled from an adult with an advanced solid tumor such as melanoma, head and neck, liver or kidney cancer. The gene calls are TRBV25-1 and TRBJ2-3; D call uncertain. The CDR3 here is CASSGLGGTDTQYF. The CDR3 DNA sequence: TGTGCCAGCAGTGGCCTTGGAGGCACAGATACGCAGTATTTT.